This entry is about one TCR beta chain. V dropped 3 bases and J dropped 11 bases, with 11 bases sitting between them. From germline, CDR1 is LGHNA and CDR2 YSLEER. CDR3 size: 12 residues. Clones were read by immunoSEQ multiplex PCR, and TCRdb kept only the in-frame ones, dropping some. The sample gives 400,000 or so clones, about 85% of which show up once; roughly 3.5% is in the top ten. The source of the sample is a study of Ad26.COV2.S vaccination and SARS-CoV-2 variants. The treatment was: 15 to 20 received Ad26.COV2.S at low or high dose, single or two shots; 5 received placebo; per-sample allocation not given. Each sample was drawn 63 days after the first injection (of vaccine or placebo).

The chain couples TRBV4-3 to TRBJ1-5; unclear D gene. The clonotype was recovered from a person between 18 and 65 years old who received the Ad26.COV2.S COVID-19 vaccine or a placebo. The sequenced sample was peripheral blood, obtained in a trial of Ad26.COV2.S vaccine versus placebo. The CDR3 DNA follows: TGCGCCAGCAGCCAGATGGACGCGGCCCAGCATTTT. Protein: CASSQMDAAQHF.